The sequence of this T cell receptor beta chain was determined in a study of shared clonotypes between healthy human individuals. About the research overall: The study enrolled two women and three men aged 18 to 49. Per donor, CD8 memory used one plate, CD8 naive used two, CD4 memory used three and CD4 naive used three. Study-level findings and limits: On the whole, naive subsets had larger estimated richness than memory subsets had. Shared clonotypes: 4.5% to 6% naive CD4, about 3.3% naive CD8, roughly 2.2% memory CD4, approximately 0.41% memory CD8.

As concerns this clone: Its antigen remains unidentified.

The V gene lost 9 bases and the J gene lost 5 bases, with 16 bases spanning the gap. There are 13 residues in the CDR3. Looked up from germline, CDR1 is WSHSY and CDR2 is SAAADI. Naive CD8 cells, CD45RO-negative and positively selected for CCR7, excluded terminally differentiated effector memory CD45RA+ cells. Clones were sequenced by immunoSEQ multiplex PCR, and TCRdb holds only the in-frame ones, with some missing. The sample shows around 1.9 million clones, under 95% of them seen only once. This chain uses TRBV10-2 with TRBJ2-5, with D unclear. The sequence came from a man aged 18 to 30 in good health. Some clones in this sample may be carry-over from other donors' samples. Sequenced sample: naive CD8+ T cells from PBMCs. This chain's CDR3 is CASPVMPRETQYF. As DNA, the CDR3 is TGCGCCAGTCCGGTTATGCCCCGGGAGACCCAGTACTTC.